These 8 T cell receptor beta chains originate from one sample sequenced in a study of blood T cell repertoires in COVID-19. Measured with immunoSEQ multiplex PCR; TCRdb has only the in-frame clones, and not every one. Found here are 190,000 or so clones, approximately 90% of them singletons; the top ten hold 0.85% to 0.95%. The sequenced sample consisted of peripheral blood. Receptors originate from a woman aged 18 to 35 who had recovered from COVID-19.

This chain uses TRBV5-6 with TRBJ2-3; 10 bases align to TRBD2. The CDR3 loop spans 14 amino acids. With 4 bases clipped from V and 7 bases from J, the junction kept 6 bases outside the gene matches. Looked up from germline, CDR1 is SGHDT and CDR2 is YYEEEE. The chain's CDR3 is CASSLAGEENTQYF. The CDR3 region has the DNA TGTGCCAGCAGCCTAGCGGGAGAAGAGAATACGCAGTATTTT.

J is TRBJ1-6 and V is TRBV11-2, with TRBD1 identical over 8 bases. The junction had 10 bases not matched to a gene; V was cut back by 5 bases and J by 7 bases. The V gene's germline CDR1 is SGHAT and CDR2 FQNNGV. The CDR3 extends over 16 amino acids. In DNA, the CDR3 is TGTGCCAGCAGCACTCGTAAGACAGGGGAGAATTCACCCCTCCACTTT. Its translation: CASSTRKTGENSPLHF.

This chain uses TRBV6-2 or TRBV6-3 with TRBJ2-3, with 10 positions matching TRBD1. The trim removed 2 bases at V and 0 bases at J, leaving 8 bases unmatched. CDR1 is MNHEY, CDR2 SVGEGT, per germline. This CDR3 comprises 18 residues. As DNA, the CDR3 is TGTGCCAGCAGTTACCGCACGGGACAGGGGACTAGCACAGATACGCAGTATTTT. Translated: CASSYRTGQGTSTDTQYF.

The chain links TRBV18 to TRBJ2-2; the D is unclear. The CDR3 runs 13 residues. The germline V gene encodes CDR1 KGHSH and CDR2 LQKENI. V was shortened by 1 base and J by 6 bases, with 6 bases between the two germline ends. CDR3 sequence: CASSPQSSGELFF. As DNA, the CDR3 is TGTGCCAGCTCACCACAATCCTCCGGGGAGCTGTTTTTT.

This chain links TRBV5-3 with TRBJ1-4; possibly TRBD1 for D (6 bases). TRBV5-3 is noted as an ORF with a role that remains uncertain. There are 16 residues in the CDR3. Trimming took 6 bases from V and 6 from J, leaving 21 bases between them. The CDR3 here is CARMGRDTTSDEKLFF. DNA for the CDR3: TGTGCCAGAATGGGTCGGGACACTACTTCGGATGAAAAACTGTTTTTT.

This chain uses TRBV6-5 with TRBJ2-3, with 7 bases fitting TRBD2. Per germline, CDR1 MNHEY and CDR2 SVGAGI. This CDR3 has 15 residues. Trimming removed 2 bases from V and 1 base from J; junction bases left unmatched: 3. The CDR3 bases are TGTGCCAGCAGTTACCAGCGGGGTCGCACAGATACGCAGTATTTT. Residues: CASSYQRGRTDTQYF.

The V gene is TRBV20-1, the J gene TRBJ1-1; 8 nucleotides line up with TRBD1. Trimming at V came to 3 bases and at J to 5 bases, leaving 5 bases not matched to a gene. The germline CDR1 and CDR2 sequences are DFQATT and SNEGSKA (reference sequence). The CDR3 runs to 13 residues. The CDR3 nucleotides read TGCAGTGCTAGTTCAGGGGGCCGTACTGAAGCTTTCTTT. Amino acids: CSASSGGRTEAFF.

This chain connects TRBV4-3 to TRBJ2-7, with a tentative D call TRBD1 (6 bases). Trimming left V 0 bases short and J 0 bases short, with 18 bases between. Germline V lookup: CDR1 LGHNA, CDR2 YSLEER. This CDR3 comprises 18 residues. The CDR3 DNA reads TGCGCCAGCAGCCAAGACGGTGGGCCCAGGGGTAACTCCTACGAGCAGTACGTC. Protein product: CASSQDGGPRGNSYEQYV.